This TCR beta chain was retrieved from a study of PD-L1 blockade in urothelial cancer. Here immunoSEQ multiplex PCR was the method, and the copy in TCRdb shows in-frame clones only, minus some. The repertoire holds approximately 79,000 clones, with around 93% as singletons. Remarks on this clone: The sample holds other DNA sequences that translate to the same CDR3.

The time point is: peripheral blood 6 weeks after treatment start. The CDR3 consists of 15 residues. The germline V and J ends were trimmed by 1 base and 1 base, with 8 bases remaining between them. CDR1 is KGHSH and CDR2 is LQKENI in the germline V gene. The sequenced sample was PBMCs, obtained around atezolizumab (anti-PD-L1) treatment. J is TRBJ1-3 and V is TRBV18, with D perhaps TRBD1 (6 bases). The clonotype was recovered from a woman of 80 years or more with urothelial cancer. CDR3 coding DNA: TGTGCCAGCTCACCACGCCAGGGGTCTGGAAACACCATATATTTT. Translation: CASSPRQGSGNTIYF.